This T cell receptor beta chain was obtained from a study of spatial heterogeneity in lung cancer (dated by TCRdb to 2018 to 2020). Broadly, across the study: More beta-chain than alpha-chain transcripts were consistently detected, likely reflecting higher beta-chain transcript abundance. TCR transcript counts in tumor regions correlated strongly with a T cell transcriptional module score from matched bulk RNA-seq. In the raw uncorrected reads, each unique combination of TCR and UMI appeared on average more than ten times. The study quantitatively compared TCR alpha and beta repertoires across multiple tumor regions, matched nontumor lung and blood in non-small cell lung cancer. The study linked features of the TCR repertoire to counts of nonsynonymous mutations, which were determined by whole-exome sequencing of tumor tissue. At surgery, both alpha and beta chains were TCR-sequenced in approximately 210 tumor regions, over 61 matched nontumor lung samples and 56 PBMC samples.

The sample's time point label, in plain terms: sample taken at primary tumor resection. The donors were approximately 70 patients from the lung TRACERx cohort who had early-stage, untreated non-small cell lung cancer. For TCR sequencing, whole RNA was extracted from tumor and nontumor lung tissue, or from cryopreserved PBMC samples, and no cell sorting was done. Only patients with enough RNA available from two or more tumor regions were chosen for TCR sequencing. Tumor and adjacent nontumor lung specimens were reviewed by a lung pathologist before selection. Sequences MNHEY (CDR1) and SMNVEV (CDR2) are obtained from the germline V gene (reference sequence). Spanning cysteine to phenylalanine, the CDR3 consists of 14 amino acids. Only the CDR3 portion is preserved as DNA: 42 bases, with reading frame beginning at the first base. V loses 5 bases at its end and J loses 8 bases; junction bases beyond the gene matches: 8.

The library was produced with 5' RACE. TCRdb names NextSeq 500 as the instrument used. To allow correction of PCR and sequencing errors, the TCR library protocol tagged every TCR cDNA molecule with a unique molecular identifier. The paper's data handling went like this. TCR identification, UMI-based error correction and CDR3 extraction were all carried out with Decombinator tools. Expanded TCRs were defined as those above a frequency of 2 per 1,000, corresponding to the top 1% of the tumor frequency distribution. Expanded tumor TCRs statistically deemed absent (corrected P<0.05) from at least one tumor region were classed as regional, and all other expanded tumor TCRs were classed as ubiquitous. Renyi diversity was computed with the R vegan package after each repertoire had been subsampled 100 times to 5,000 TCRs. CDR3 similarity networks were built from amino acid triplet string-kernel similarity, connecting CDR3s with pairwise similarity above 0.82. TCRdb ran its own pipeline on the public reads, namely fastp trimming at Q25 and MiXCR clone calling, and kept in-frame beta chains. Rows matching on CDR3 protein sequence are summarized as one entry with the most common DNA and genes. These V and J calls are TCRdb output, not the study's own analysis. The sample table contains 4,000 or so distinct CDR3 sequences; only one count was recorded for about a tenth of them. The top ten clones comprise approximately 30% of the sample.

Judged by its sample share, this clonotype qualifies as medium-sized (0.01 to 0.1%). The antigen it recognizes is unknown. Per-base qualities were not stored, and no clone one base away is much larger. Because this beta chain is a stray read in a library intended to capture alpha chains, its abundance should not be given much weight. Results and caveats for the whole study, not just this receptor: Additional single-cell paired TCR alpha and beta sequencing was considered necessary to confirm, at a functional level, the hypothesis that regional TCRs recognize regional mutations. Counts of ubiquitous and regional expanded TCRs correlated with counts of ubiquitous and regional nonsynonymous mutations, respectively. The tumor nonsynonymous mutation count correlated with the number of expanded intratumoral alpha and beta TCRs. TCR-seq coverage of tumor T cells was estimated to be only about 6.7% for alpha chains and more than 11% for beta chains.

The rearranged chain carries TRBV27 and TRBJ1-4; TRBD1 fits 7 bases in the junction. The receptor comes from a male donor with early-stage non-small cell lung cancer. This specimen consisted of lung tumor tissue, obtained at surgery. Read as DNA, the sequence is TGTGCCAGCAGTCCCGACAGGGCGGGGGAAAAACTGTTTTTT. Its amino acids are CASSPDRAGEKLFF.